A selection of T cell receptor beta chains follows, all from one sample in a study of blood T cell repertoires in COVID-19. The protocol was immunoSEQ multiplex PCR, while the TCRdb copy is restricted to in-frame clones and leaves out a portion. The sample includes some 160,000 clones, roughly 85% seen only once; the top ten take around 19%. Sequenced: PBMCs or T cells enriched from blood (not recorded which). These receptors were collected from a woman aged 70-85 years in a cohort exposed to, infected with or recovered from COVID-19 (not recorded which). Both conserved end residues are part of each CDR3. D genes are given only for firm matches. Clone size appears in some rows only: once, few, many, or a class for an expanded clone.

V gene	J gene	clone size	CDR3 length	D gene	CDR3 protein	CDR3 DNA
TRBV7-3	TRBJ2-6	once	15	-	CASSLSVSGANVLTF	TGTGCCAGCAGCTTGAGCGTTTCTGGGGCCAACGTCCTGACTTTC
TRBV21-1	TRBJ1-1	-	14	-	CASSTRTANTEAFF	TGTGCCAGCAGCACCCGGACAGCGAACACTGAAGCTTTCTTT
TRBV28	TRBJ2-2	-	17	TRBD1	CASSPRPGQGGTGELFF	TGTGCCAGCAGTCCACGCCCTGGACAGGGAGGCACCGGGGAGCTGTTTTTT
TRBV3-1/TRBV3-2	TRBJ1-1	-	13	-	CASSRGGEGEAFF	TGTGCCAGCAGCCGAGGGGGTGAGGGTGAAGCTTTCTTT
TRBV7-2	TRBJ2-5	-	19	-	CASSLEWARPLTRQETQYF	TGTGCCAGCAGCTTAGAATGGGCCAGACCCCTAACCCGACAAGAGACCCAGTACTTC
TRBV19	TRBJ2-1	few	15	-	CASTNSLSGSNEQFF	TGTGCCAGCACTAATTCCCTTTCGGGTTCCAATGAGCAGTTCTTC
TRBV5-1	TRBJ1-3	-	15	-	CASSLAGPTGNTIYF	TGCGCCAGCAGCTTGGCAGGGCCTACTGGAAACACCATATATTTT
TRBV6-5	TRBJ2-5	few	15	-	CASTKLSGREETQYF	TGTGCCAGCACCAAACTGAGCGGGCGGGAAGAGACCCAGTACTTC
TRBV11-2	TRBJ2-1	-	13	-	CASSLDHYNEQFF	TGTGCCAGCAGCTTAGATCACTACAATGAGCAGTTCTTC
TRBV7-2	TRBJ1-5	-	13	TRBD1	CASSSDRAQPQHF	TGTGCCAGCAGCAGCGACAGGGCCCAGCCCCAGCATTTT
TRBV27	TRBJ2-7	-	16	TRBD1	CASSLWGQGVPYEQYF	TGTGCCAGCAGTTTATGGGGACAGGGGGTTCCCTACGAGCAGTACTTC
TRBV7-9	TRBJ2-1	-	16	TRBD2	CASSVRGVAGDNEQFF	TGTGCCAGCAGCGTACGGGGGGTAGCGGGAGATAATGAGCAGTTCTTC
TRBV6-5	TRBJ1-2	-	12	TRBD1	CASSLITGDYTF	TGTGCCAGCAGTCTTATCACAGGGGACTACACCTTC
TRBV12-5	TRBJ2-1	-	17	TRBD1	CASGQPTSGQGAREQFF	TGTGCTAGTGGCCAACCGACCTCGGGACAGGGGGCGCGTGAGCAGTTCTTC
TRBV14	TRBJ1-6	-	13	-	CASATGNNSPLHF	TGTGCCAGCGCAACAGGGAACAATTCACCCCTCCACTTT
TRBV3-1/TRBV3-2	TRBJ2-1	-	14	-	CASSLMGRGREQFF	TGTGCCAGCAGCCTAATGGGGAGAGGGAGGGAGCAGTTCTTC
TRBV5-1	TRBJ1-1	-	12	-	CASSLANTEAFF	TGCGCCAGCAGCTTGGCTAACACTGAAGCTTTCTTT
TRBV11-3	TRBJ1-2	-	14	TRBD1	CASSYRGRGYGYTF	TGTGCCAGCAGCTACAGGGGGCGCGGCTATGGCTACACCTTC
TRBV5-1	TRBJ1-2	-	13	-	CASSGGESYGYTF	TGCGCCAGCAGCGGGGGGGAATCCTATGGCTACACCTTC
TRBV20-1	TRBJ2-1	-	14	-	CSASRAGAGDEQFF	TGCAGTGCTAGTAGGGCAGGGGCAGGGGATGAGCAGTTCTTC
TRBV28	TRBJ2-1	-	19	TRBD2	CASSSLVGSSGRMKNEQFF	TGTGCCAGCAGTTCCCTGGTCGGATCTAGCGGGAGGATGAAGAATGAGCAGTTCTTC
TRBV5-1	TRBJ2-3	once	15	-	CASSSPSSSTDTQYF	TGCGCCAGCAGCTCGCCTAGCTCTTCTACAGATACGCAGTATTTT
TRBV5-1	TRBJ2-3	-	16	TRBD2	CASSIGLASTTDTQYF	TGCGCCAGCAGCATAGGACTAGCGAGTACCACAGATACGCAGTATTTT
TRBV28	TRBJ1-2	-	15	-	CASSWGGPLHYGYTF	TGTGCCAGCAGTTGGGGGGGACCCCTTCACTATGGCTACACCTTC
TRBV5-8	TRBJ2-7	-	12	-	CASRRGTYEQYF	TGTGCCAGCAGGCGAGGGACCTACGAGCAGTACTTC
TRBV12-3/TRBV12-4	TRBJ1-1	-	13	-	CASSRPEGTEAFF	TGTGCCAGCAGTCGACCCGAGGGCACTGAAGCTTTCTTT
TRBV28	TRBJ1-1	-	13	-	CASTVQGNTEAFF	TGTGCCAGCACCGTACAGGGGAACACTGAAGCTTTCTTT
TRBV5-1	TRBJ2-5	-	15	TRBD2	CASSLGGTREETQYF	TGCGCCAGCAGTCTCGGTGGGACTAGAGAAGAGACCCAGTACTTC
TRBV28	TRBJ2-5	once	12	-	CASWVTGETQYF	TGTGCCAGCTGGGTGACGGGAGAGACCCAGTACTTC
TRBV3-1/TRBV3-2	TRBJ1-6	-	15	-	CASSQVRQGDSPLHF	TGTGCCAGCAGCCAAGTCAGGCAGGGCGATTCACCCCTCCACTTT
TRBV19	TRBJ2-2	-	12	-	CASSSVTGELFF	TGTGCCAGTAGTAGCGTCACCGGGGAGCTGTTTTTT